The sequence of this T cell receptor (beta chain) was determined in a study of T cells in Graves' hyperthyroidism and ophthalmopathy. The source material, RNA transcripts, was used to amplify TCR beta CDR3 regions. Using the HTBI primer set, a first-round RT-PCR was run on the TCR CDR3. TCRdb re-analysed the multiplex PCR reads in MiXCR, keeping a single row per CDR3 protein. This table has 460,000 or so distinct CDR3 sequences, roughly an eighth appearing once. Overall study results and limits: The majority of expanded thyroid clonotypes above 0.001 also appeared in blood. Using 13 V-J features, a model discriminated ophthalmopathy from stable hyperthyroidism.

This clonotype appeared a few times. The antigen remains undetermined. The CDR3 runs 15 residues. V lost 5 bases, J lost 2 bases, and 14 bases lay in between. Germline CDR1 reads MNHNS; CDR2 reads SASEGT. Diagnoses rested on clinical symptoms, serum thyroxine and TRAb, thyroid ultrasound and orbital computed tomography. The clonotype was recovered from a young woman with Graves' hyperthyroidism. The sequenced sample consisted of blood. The rearrangement joins TRBV6-1 to TRBJ2-3; either TRBD1 or TRBD2 may supply D (6 bases each). The CDR3 DNA reads as TGTGCCAGCAGTTGGTTTGGGGGGCTCACAGATACGCAGTATTTT. This translates into CASSWFGGLTDTQYF.